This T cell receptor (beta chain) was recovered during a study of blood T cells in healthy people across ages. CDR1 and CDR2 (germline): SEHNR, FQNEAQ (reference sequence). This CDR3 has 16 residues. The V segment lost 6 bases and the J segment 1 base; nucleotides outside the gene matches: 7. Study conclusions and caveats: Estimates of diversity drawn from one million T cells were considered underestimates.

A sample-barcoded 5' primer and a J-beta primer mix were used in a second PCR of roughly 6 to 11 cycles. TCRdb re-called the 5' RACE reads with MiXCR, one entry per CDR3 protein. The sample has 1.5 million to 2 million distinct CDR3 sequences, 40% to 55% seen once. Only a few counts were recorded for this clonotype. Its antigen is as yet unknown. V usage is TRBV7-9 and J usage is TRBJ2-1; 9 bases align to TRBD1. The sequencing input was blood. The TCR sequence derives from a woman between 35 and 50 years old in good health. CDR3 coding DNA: TGTGCCAGCAGGTCGGACAGGGGATTTTCCTACAATGAGCAGTTCTTC. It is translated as CASRSDRGFSYNEQFF.